One and the same sample provided the 15 T cell receptor beta chains below, sequenced in a study of T cell repertoires in cytomegalovirus infection (dated by TCRdb to between 2018 and 2021). Sequenced using an Illumina HiSeq 1500. In-frame beta chains were kept once TCRdb had trimmed the public reads at Q25 with fastp and called clones with MiXCR. Rows are combined by CDR3 protein, so each entry shows the most common genes and DNA. The sample contains roughly 68,000 distinct CDR3 sequences, over 20% of them found a single time. The top ten hold 60% to 75% of the sample. The sample's treatment or condition label, decoded: in vitro stimulation with specific CMV peptide epitopes to enrich CMV-specific T cells. No antigen is known for these receptors. Sequencing used CD8+ T cells from cultured PBMCs, obtained from culture after CMV antigen stimulation. Receptor source: a human donor in good health (CMV status not recorded). Some clones in this sample may be carry-over from other donors' samples.

This clonotype turned up a few times. The chain carries TRBV11-2 and TRBJ2-5; D gene ambiguous. This CDR3 is 13 amino acids long. The germline V gene has CDR1 SGHAT and CDR2 FQNNGV. Trimming took 3 bases from V and 5 from J, leaving 10 bases between them. The CDR3 sequence is CASSFEGRETQYF. The DNA of the CDR3 is TGTGCCAGCAGCTTCGAAGGTCGCGAGACCCAGTACTTC. The complete variable domain, with remaining parts taken from reference TRBV11-2 and TRBJ2-5, reads EAGVAQSPRYKIIEKRQSVAFWCNPISGHATLYWYQQILGQGPKLLIQFQNNGVVDDSQLPKDRFSAERLKGVDSTLKIQPAKLEDSAVYLCASSFEGRETQYFGPGTRLLVL.

The rearrangement uses TRBV27 and TRBJ2-2; D is uncertain. Trimming took 10 bases from V and 5 from J, leaving 11 bases between them. Looked up from germline, CDR1 is MNHEY and CDR2 is SMNVEV (reference sequence). This CDR3 spans 12 amino acids. The CDR3 sequence: CATMVGTGELFF. CDR3 nucleotides: TGTGCCACCATGGTCGGAACCGGGGAGCTGTTTTTT.

The chain employs TRBV27 and TRBJ2-4; D not resolved. V was cut by 4 bases and J by 1 base, with 14 bases left in between. Per germline, CDR1 MNHEY and CDR2 SMNVEV (reference sequence). The CDR3 is 16 residues long. CDR3 nucleotides: TGTGCCAGCAGTTCGGAAGGCCTGGGGGCCAAAAACATTCAGTACTTC. Protein product: CASSSEGLGAKNIQYF.

The chain joins TRBV7-6 to TRBJ2-3; D gene unclear. The length of the CDR3 is 12 residues. The V gene lost 4 bases and the J gene lost 2 bases, with 4 bases spanning the gap. Germline V lookup: CDR1 SGHVS, CDR2 FNYEAQ. This CDR3 is CASSYLTDTQYF. CDR3 coding DNA: TGTGCCAGCAGCTACCTCACAGATACGCAGTATTTT.

V usage is TRBV7-2 and J usage is TRBJ1-1; D remains unclear. The V gene's germline CDR1 is SGHTA and CDR2 FQGNSA. This CDR3 is 12 amino acids long. V was cut by 7 bases and J by 6 bases, with 12 bases left in between. CDR3 nucleotide sequence: TGTGCCAGCACATCCGATTTGTCTGAAGCTTTCTTT. It encodes CASTSDLSEAFF.

The CDR3 DNA reads as TGTGCCATCAGTGAGTCGCACGTCTCCAGCAATAATTCACCCCTCCACTTT. Residues: CAISESHVSSNNSPLHF. The rearrangement uses TRBV10-3 and TRBJ1-6; D unclear. Germline values: CDR1 ENHRY, CDR2 SYGVKD. This CDR3 comprises 17 residues. V was shortened by 0 bases and J by 5 bases, with 14 bases between the two germline ends.

The chain combines TRBV6-2 or TRBV6-3 with TRBJ1-1, with D possibly matching TRBD1 (5 bases). Germline-derived CDR1 and CDR2 are MNHEY and SVGEGT. V dropped 4 bases and J dropped 2 bases, with 11 bases sitting between them. CDR3 length: 14 residues. CDR3 sequence reads: CASSLPGTNTEAFF. CDR3 DNA: TGTGCCAGCAGTTTACCGGGGACTAACACTGAAGCTTTCTTT.

The gene calls are TRBV2 and TRBJ1-1; the D gene is possibly TRBD1 (5 bases). CDR3 length equals 15 residues. Trimming removed 6 bases from V and 3 bases from J, with 17 bases in between. Looked up from germline, CDR1 is SNHLY and CDR2 is FYNNEI. In DNA form, the CDR3 reads TGTGCCAGCAGGGCTTCCAACAAGGGGTACACTGAAGCTTTCTTT. Translated: CASRASNKGYTEAFF.

There are many counts of this clonotype. The J gene is TRBJ1-1, the V gene TRBV7-8; no clear D gene. CDR1 is SGHVS, CDR2 FQNEAQ, per germline. Between the trimmed V and J ends, which lost 4 bases and 1 base, there was a span of 10 bases. This CDR3 is built from 14 residues. The CDR3 is CASSSRVQNTEAFF. CDR3 nucleotides: TGTGCCAGCAGCTCACGAGTCCAGAACACTGAAGCTTTCTTT.

This clonotype was seen a handful of times. The chain couples TRBV9 to TRBJ2-1; 9 nucleotides match TRBD1. The J segment lost 4 bases and the V segment lost 3 bases, leaving 8 bases of the junction unmatched. Germline assignment: CDR1 SGDLS and CDR2 YYNGEE. This CDR3 has 16 residues. This chain's CDR3 is CASSGAGTGKYNEQFF. Written as DNA, the CDR3 is TGTGCCAGCAGCGGGGCCGGGACAGGGAAATACAATGAGCAGTTCTTC.

This clonotype showed up just a few times. The rearrangement links TRBV7-2 to TRBJ1-1, with 9 bases matching TRBD1. CDR3 length equals 15 residues. The germline V gene has CDR1 SGHTA and CDR2 FQGNSA. V dropped 6 bases and J dropped 5; count of bases not matched to a gene: 10. The DNA for the CDR3 is TGTGCCAGCAGACTTATACAGGGGGCTACGACTGAAGCTTTCTTT. This translates into CASRLIQGATTEAFF.

This clonotype was seen only a few times. The V and J genes are TRBV14 and TRBJ1-1; no clear D gene. Trimming left V 1 base short and J 6 bases short, with 15 bases between. This CDR3 has 15 amino acids. The germline gives CDR1 SGHDN, CDR2 FVKESK. CDR3 DNA sequence: TGTGCCAGCAGCCAAGGCCTACGGGTATTGGCTGAAGCTTTCTTT. Its protein is CASSQGLRVLAEAFF.

This clonotype was detected only a few times. The chain combines TRBV12-3 or TRBV12-4 with TRBJ1-1; D not resolved. V was cut by 2 bases and J by 4 bases, with 5 bases left in between. The CDR3 totals 12 residues. CDR3 DNA sequence: TGTGCCAGCAGTTTATCGGTCACTGAAGCTTTCTTT. Protein: CASSLSVTEAFF.

This clonotype has just a few counts. V gene TRBV28 combines with J gene TRBJ2-7; the D gene could be TRBD1 or TRBD2 (5 bases each). V shed 2 bases and J shed 5 bases, with 19 bases lying between them. Germline loops: CDR1 MDHEN, CDR2 SYDVKM. The CDR3 is 16 amino acids. The chain's CDR3 is CASSLRDPRLKNEQYF. The CDR3 DNA follows: TGTGCCAGCAGTTTAAGGGACCCTCGGCTGAAGAACGAGCAGTACTTC.

This clonotype came up a few times. The V call is TRBV6-6, the J call TRBJ1-3; D not certain. The V end was cut by 2 bases, the J end by 3 bases, with 11 bases between. CDR1 and CDR2 from the germline V gene are MNHNY and SVGAGI (reference sequence). This CDR3 contains 15 residues. The CDR3 nucleotides read TGTGCCAGCAGTTACGGGATGGGGTATGGAAACACCATATATTTT. Its translation: CASSYGMGYGNTIYF.